The present entry profiles one T cell receptor beta chain with its context. The sample comes from a study of blood T cell repertoires in COVID-19. Background on the study: Collection of acute and convalescent COVID-19 samples took place in the United States, Italy and Spain. PBMCs, B-cell-depleted T cells, or T cells provided the cDNA or gDNA that made up the material.

V lost 3 bases to trimming and J lost 3 bases, with 6 bases between them. Germline V gene sequence: CDR1 KGHSH, CDR2 LQKENI. The CDR3 is 13 amino acids. Study processing details: Counts of nucleated cells, estimated from reference gene primer amplification, were obtained. Produced via immunoSEQ multiplex PCR; TCRdb's table is partial and in-frame only. V, J and clone size are those of that table, while D and trimming were read from the DNA. The sample holds more than 150,000 clones, 75% to 90% seen once. This sequence was found in a man between 65 and 79 years old with active or convalescent COVID-19. V is TRBV18 and J is TRBJ1-5; D unresolved. The specimen sequenced was peripheral blood. CDR3 region: CASSPGYNQPQHF. In DNA, the CDR3 is TGTGCCAGCTCACCCGGTTACAATCAGCCCCAGCATTTT.